The 5 T cell receptor beta chains below were found in one sample sequenced in a study of cytomegalovirus exposure and HLA in healthy donors (dated by TCRdb to between 2016 and 2019). The library was produced with the immunoSEQ multiplex PCR assay. For the multiplex PCR, a mixture combining 60 forward primers for TCR Vbeta segments and 13 reverse primers for TCR Jbeta segments was used. This immuneACCESS table, as held by TCRdb, lists in-frame sequences with V and J called but not all clones. Of the missing ones, under half trace to an unresolved V gene in checked studies; the others have no known cause. Present in this sample are tens of thousands of clones, roughly 80% of which were seen just once. Approximately 1.3% of the sample rests with the top ten. Specimen: PBMCs. These receptor sequences come from a girl aged 2 to 10 in good health and CMV-seropositive.

The chain uses TRBV28 and TRBJ2-6, with D possibly matching TRBD2 (6 bases). Germline CDR1 is MDHEN and CDR2 is SYDVKM. The CDR3 loop spans 15 amino acids. V lost 10 bases and J lost 1, with 14 bases in between. Here the CDR3 DNA reads TGTGCCACAAACCCGGAGGGTTCTGGGGCCAACGTCCTGACTTTC. It is translated as CATNPEGSGANVLTF.

The CDR3 is CASRGQGAGEAFF. CDR3 sequence (DNA): TGTGCCAGCAGGGGACAGGGGGCGGGTGAAGCTTTCTTT. The chain couples TRBV6-5 to TRBJ1-1; 12 bases map to TRBD1. The CDR3 runs 13 residues. The V segment lost 6 bases and the J segment 7 bases; nucleotides outside the gene matches: 3. Germline assignment: CDR1 MNHEY and CDR2 SVGAGI.

The chain uses TRBV9 and TRBJ1-4; the D is unclear. The germline V gene encodes CDR1 SGDLS and CDR2 YYNGEE. The CDR3 sequence is 14 residues long. Trimming cost V 0 bases and J 6 bases, with 9 bases left between them. The CDR3 DNA reads as TGTGCCAGCAGCGTAGCTCCAGATTATGAAAAACTGTTTTTT. Its translation is CASSVAPDYEKLFF. The variable domain in full, with the rest retrieved from reference TRBV9 and TRBJ1-4, is DSGVTQTPKHLITATGQRVTLRCSPRSGDLSVYWYQQSLDQGLQFLIQYYNGEERAKGNILERFSAQQFPDLHSELNLSSLELGDSALYFCASSVAPDYEKLFFGSGTQLSVL.

The gene calls are TRBV7-2 and TRBJ2-4; 7 bases line up with TRBD2. After removal of 3 bases from V and 10 bases from J, the junction contained 15 bases not matched to a gene. The CDR3 has 16 residues. The germline CDR1 and CDR2 sequences are SGHTA and FQGNSA. The CDR3 loop is CASSLEVGRRQGIQYF. DNA of the CDR3: TGTGCCAGCAGCTTGGAGGTCGGGAGGCGCCAGGGAATTCAGTACTTC. Combining the CDR3 with reference TRBV7-2 and TRBJ2-4 gives the whole variable domain GAGVSQSPSNKVTEKGKDVELRCDPISGHTALYWYRQSLGQGLEFLIYFQGNSAPDKSGLPSDRFSAERTGGSVSTLTIQRTQQEDSAVYLCASSLEVGRRQGIQYFGAGTRLSVL.

The chain is built from TRBV6-6 and TRBJ1-4; D remains ambiguous. Germline V gives CDR1 MNHNY, CDR2 SVGAGI (reference sequence). The CDR3 has 16 amino acids. The V end lost 6 bases, the J end lost 0 bases, and 14 bases lay between the germline ends. CDR3 amino acids: CASSPTRVATNEKLFF. CDR3 coding DNA: TGTGCCAGCAGCCCGACCCGGGTGGCAACTAATGAAAAACTGTTTTTT.